A selection of T cell receptor beta chains follows, all from one sample in a study of tumor-infiltrating lymphocytes in primary liver carcinoma. Using its own MiXCR run on the multiplex PCR reads, TCRdb lists one record per CDR3 protein. The data hold about 190,000 distinct CDR3 sequences, with 85% observed a single time. The sample comprised tumor tissue from primary liver carcinoma. These TCRs come from a man aged 40-55 years with primary liver carcinoma and hepatitis B virus infection. Each CDR3 is given with its conserved first and last residue.

cdr3_length j_call v_call cdr3_aa
14 TRBJ2-5 TRBV11-2 CTSSLTWAGETQYF
16 TRBJ2-2 TRBV11-2 CVSSPRTATNTGELFF
15 TRBJ2-3 TRBV11-3 CASSLGGRRTDTQYF
10 TRBJ2-1 TRBV6-1 CASSYKEQFF
15 TRBJ2-6 TRBV11-1 CVSSLSSAVANILTF
17 TRBJ1-5 TRBV11-2 CGSSLVGLIGSNQPQHF
15 TRBJ2-5 TRBV6-2/TRBV6-3 CASSPGRGGQETQYF
14 TRBJ1-1 TRBV29-1 CGVHQAQGGIEAFF
17 TRBJ1-5 TRBV6-2/TRBV6-3 CASSPPVAGTSNQPQHF
13 TRBJ1-1 TRBV6-5 CASMSLVAHEASF
15 TRBJ2-1 TRBV30 CAWSPPGAYLGEQFF
14 TRBJ2-1 TRBV11-3 CASSLGVLNNEQFF
15 TRBJ2-1 TRBV4-2 CASSQVGGSVNEQFF
15 TRBJ2-3 TRBV6-1 CASSEYDMGWDTQYF
17 TRBJ2-4 TRBV11-1 CASNFPGTTGTKNIQYF
13 TRBJ1-6 TRBV11-1 CVSSRILVSPLHF
15 TRBJ1-5 TRBV6-1 CASSNVDRGGQPQHF
15 TRBJ2-1 TRBV6-6 CARSYPGDGYNEQIF
12 TRBJ1-1 TRBV3-1 CASTNGYTEAFF
16 TRBJ1-6 TRBV11-2 CASCFAAGTANSPSHF
13 TRBJ1-5 TRBV6-2/TRBV6-3 CVSSYDRYQPQHF
13 TRBJ2-1 TRBV12-3/TRBV12-4 CASSLPDRGEQFF
15 TRBJ2-4 TRBV11-2 CASTTWAVAINIQYF
16 TRBJ2-2 TRBV12-3/TRBV12-4 CTSSLAPAGVTEELFF
15 TRBJ2-3 TRBV5-1 CACSSTGGERDTQYF
14 TRBJ2-3 TRBV29-1 CSMPGQGSTDTQYF
13 TRBJ1-4 TRBV12-3/TRBV12-4 CANSLAGIEKLFF
16 TRBJ2-3 TRBV12-3/TRBV12-4 CASSSRTGGVTDTQYF
14 TRBJ2-7 TRBV29-1 CSFGTSGRSGEQYF
16 TRBJ2-3 TRBV6-2/TRBV6-3 CASSYGLAGNTDTQYF
15 TRBJ1-5 TRBV16 CASSPGGGAEQPHHF
19 TRBJ2-1 TRBV7-8 CASSLAPSGSHGGYNEQFF
12 TRBJ2-1 TRBV6-2/TRBV6-3 CASSRNSRQGFF
17 TRBJ2-1 TRBV19 CASSTRDITPPGDEQFF
16 TRBJ2-2 TRBV12-3/TRBV12-4 CASSLLVARGTGELFF
15 TRBJ2-2 TRBV5-6 CASSLVAGGTGELFF
15 TRBJ2-1 TRBV24-1 CATSDSGTGNNEQFF
19 TRBJ2-3 TRBV11-2 CLSSLLRLAGGPIADTQYF
18 TRBJ2-5 TRBV11-1 CASNPSSIRGTGRETQYF
19 TRBJ2-3 TRBV11-1 CTSSSGGNSVGAPTDTQYF
17 TRBJ2-7 TRBV7-2 CASSLRTSGRKSYEQYF
15 TRBJ1-4 TRBV4-1 CASTQDTGLNEKLFF
15 TRBJ1-2 TRBV4-1 CGSSQVGGNDYDYTF
18 TRBJ2-2 TRBV4-3 CANSQTTSGHTNNGELFF
16 TRBJ2-1 TRBV4-3 CASSQDRMDFYNEQFF
12 TRBJ1-2 TRBV5-6 CACSSGKSGYTF
16 TRBJ2-7 TRBV5-6 CTSNNTWREGSYEQYF
14 TRBJ2-7 TRBV6-2/TRBV6-3 CASGLAGGTYDQYF
12 TRBJ2-1 TRBV29-1 CSVEFRCSEQFF
13 TRBJ1-2 TRBV11-1 CDSSFVHSYGYTF
16 TRBJ2-3 TRBV9 CASSVVGTSVGDTHYF